This T cell receptor (beta chain) came from a study of blood T cell repertoires in COVID-19. Background on the study: The origin of the acute and convalescent COVID-19 samples was the United States, Italy and Spain. T cells, B-cell-depleted T cells, or PBMCs supplied cDNA or gDNA.

Profiled with immunoSEQ multiplex PCR; TCRdb holds only in-frame clones, not every one. The table records a few hundred thousand clones, 80% to 95% of them present only once. Germline CDR1 and CDR2: MNHNY and SVGAGI (reference sequence). The CDR3 extends over 16 amino acids. V dropped 6 bases and J dropped 2; count of bases not matched to a gene: 9. Study members were between 18 and 89 years old and lived in some 22 US regions. What the recovered Cohort 3 donors had was two negative PCRs, clearance, or symptom resolution. The sample consisted of PBMCs or T cells enriched from blood (not recorded which). The receptor was isolated from a woman younger than 45 who had recovered from COVID-19. The chain carries TRBV6-6 and TRBJ2-7; TRBD2 agrees at 11 bases. CDR3 DNA: TGTGCCAGCAGGGACTCCGGGACTAGCGGCCCCTACGAGCAGTACTTC. Amino acids: CASRDSGTSGPYEQYF.